This entry is about one T cell receptor beta chain. The sample is drawn from a study of CD8 T cells in Susac syndrome. The authors carried out high-throughput sequencing of TCR beta. They applied it to CD8+ and CD4+ T cells obtained from blood. Patients with stable or active relapsing-remitting disease, all of them treatment-naive, made up the multiple sclerosis controls. Both CD4+ and CD8+ T cells were negatively isolated, and TEMRA cells underwent FACS enrichment. CDR3 length: 11 amino acids. Germline V gene lookup returns CDR1 SGHAT and CDR2 FQDESV (reference sequence). V was pared by 5 bases and J by 15 bases, with 14 bases between. With random hexamers, roughly 0.5 to 1 ug RNA was reverse transcribed. Multiplex PCR with immunoSEQ amplified the TCR beta CDR3 across 54 Vbeta and 13 Jbeta. One entry per CDR3 protein, called by TCRdb with MiXCR from the immunoSEQ multiplex PCR reads. Of over 130,000 distinct CDR3 sequences listed, roughly 95% are singletons.

The sequence was collected from a human donor with multiple sclerosis. The genes are TRBV11-1 and TRBJ2-1, with unresolved D. Sequencing input: CD4+ T cells from PBMCs. This CDR3 reads CASSPGQVRFF. CDR3 DNA: TGTGCCAGCAGCCCAGGCCAAGTCCGGTTCTTC.